These 30 T cell receptor beta chains were sequenced from one sample in a study of T-cell memory formation after mild COVID-19. Via MiXCR, TCRdb re-called the 5' RACE reads, giving one row per CDR3 protein. This sample has 450,000 to 650,000 distinct CDR3 sequences; less than 25% occur once, and the top ten carry around 8.4%. Specimen: PBMCs or a T cell subset sorted from them (not recorded which). The receptors derive from an adult woman who had mild COVID-19 (a few samples of this study predate the infection). Cell type and time point are not known.

The V and J genes are TRBV15 and TRBJ2-7; possible D gene TRBD2, 6 bases. The CDR3 extends over 16 amino acids. The V gene lost 1 base and the J gene lost 0 bases, with 13 bases spanning the gap. From germline, CDR1 is LNHNV and CDR2 YYDKDF (reference sequence). CDR3 amino acids: CATSRVRSGSSYEQYF. The CDR3 DNA is TGTGCCACCAGCAGAGTACGTTCCGGGAGCTCCTACGAGCAGTACTTC.

The gene calls are TRBV12-3 or TRBV12-4 and TRBJ2-7; tentatively, D is TRBD1 (7 bases). The ends were cut back, 5 bases at V and 4 bases at J, with 15 bases in the middle. The CDR3 is 14 amino acids. The CDR3 protein is CASSAGQRIYEQYF. DNA for the CDR3: TGTGCCAGCAGTGCGGGACAGCGGATTTACGAGCAGTACTTC.

V gene TRBV6-6 combines with J gene TRBJ2-7; tentatively, D is TRBD2 (5 bases). The germline V gene has CDR1 MNHNY and CDR2 SVGAGI (reference sequence). The ends were cut back, 7 bases at V and 2 bases at J, with 12 bases in the middle. The CDR3 length is 13 residues. In DNA, the CDR3 is TGTGCCAGCAAGTTTCGGGAAACCTACGAGCAGTACTTC. Translating gives CASKFRETYEQYF.

In its sample, this clonotype was seen a few times. V gene TRBV24-1 combines with J gene TRBJ2-3; D ambiguous. This CDR3 has 14 amino acids. Germline values: CDR1 KGHDR, CDR2 SFDVKD. Trimming removed 2 bases from V and 6 bases from J, with 11 bases in between. The CDR3 DNA reads TGTGCCACCAGTGATTCCCTCACCGTTGATACGCAGTATTTT. Amino acids: CATSDSLTVDTQYF.

A few counts support this clonotype. The rearrangement uses TRBV4-1 and TRBJ1-1, with 10 bases that match TRBD1. The germline V gene has CDR1 MGHRA and CDR2 YSYEKL. This CDR3 has 15 residues. Unmatched junction bases numbered 4, after V lost 3 bases and J lost 3 bases. In nucleotides, the CDR3 is TGCGCCAGCAGCCAGGGACAGGGGAGGGACACTGAAGCTTTCTTT. Translating gives CASSQGQGRDTEAFF.

V is TRBV5-1 and J is TRBJ2-7, with 7 bases identical to TRBD2. V lost 4 bases, J lost 8 bases, and 15 bases stayed unmatched. The CDR3 totals 15 residues. Germline-derived CDR1 and CDR2 are SGHRS and YFSETQ. The CDR3 bases are TGCGCCAGCAGCCCCCCGGCTAGCGGAAGTAGGAAGCAGTACTTC. Protein: CASSPPASGSRKQYF.

This clonotype was seen more than once but under ten times. V and J are TRBV29-1 and TRBJ2-5, with D tentatively TRBD2 (6 bases). CDR3 length: 11 amino acids. Trimming shortened V by 7 bases and J by 7 bases, and 13 bases separated the two germline ends. Germline V CDR1 and CDR2: SQVTM, ANQGSEA. The CDR3 here is CSASQGGTQYF. The CDR3 bases are TGCAGCGCGTCCCAGGGAGGGACCCAGTACTTC. Full variable domain (rest looked up from reference TRBV29-1 and TRBJ2-5): SAVISQKPSRDICQRGTSLTIQCQVDSQVTMMFWYRQQPGQSLTLIATANQGSEATYESGFVIDKFPISRPNLTFSTLTVSNMSPEDSSIYLCSASQGGTQYFGPGTRLLVL.

CDR3 loop: CASSLQVNNEQFF. The CDR3 coding sequence is TGTGCCAGCAGCTTACAGGTCAACAATGAGCAGTTCTTC. The rearrangement uses TRBV7-2 and TRBJ2-1; no definite D call. The length of the CDR3 is 13 residues. V lost 2 bases and J 5 bases, leaving 7 bases between the germline ends. Germline V gene sequence: CDR1 SGHTA, CDR2 FQGNSA.

This clonotype was found many times. The chain joins TRBV7-2 to TRBJ2-1; D might be TRBD2 (6 bases). The CDR3 contains 12 residues. The germline V gene encodes CDR1 SGHTA and CDR2 FQGNSA. V was trimmed by 4 bases and J by 7 bases, leaving 8 bases between them. The CDR3 loop is CASSSTRNEQFF. DNA of the CDR3: TGTGCCAGCAGCTCGACTAGAAATGAGCAGTTCTTC.

This clonotype was observed a few times. This chain links TRBV3-1 with TRBJ2-2, with 9 bases aligning to TRBD2. CDR3 length: 14 residues. The germline V gene has CDR1 LGHDT and CDR2 YNNKEL (reference sequence). The junction had 3 bases not matched to a gene; V was cut back by 4 bases and J by 6 bases. CDR3 DNA sequence: TGTGCCAGCAGCCTGGCGGGAGGGCCCGGGGAGCTGTTTTTT. Its protein is CASSLAGGPGELFF. Using reference TRBV3-1 and TRBJ2-2 for the parts outside the CDR3, the full variable domain is DTAVSQTPKYLVTQMGNDKSIKCEQNLGHDTMYWYKQDSKKFLKIMFSYNNKELIINETVPNRFSPKSPDKAHLNLHINSLELGDSAVYFCASSLAGGPGELFFGEGSRLTVL.

The sample holds many counts of this clonotype. The chain carries TRBV7-9 and TRBJ2-1; 10 bases line up with TRBD2. The trim removed 3 bases at V and 12 bases at J, leaving 11 bases unmatched. This CDR3 spans 15 amino acids. In germline, CDR1 is SEHNR, CDR2 FQNEAQ (reference sequence). The CDR3 nucleotides are TGTGCCAGCAGCTTGCGGGAGACAGTAGCGGGAGGGCAGTTCTTC. This sequence encodes CASSLRETVAGGQFF.

This clonotype was detected a few times. This chain links TRBV7-6 with TRBJ2-1; perhaps TRBD2 as D (6 bases). Trimming removed 5 bases at V and 8 bases at J, with 19 bases between. The germline V gene has CDR1 SGHVS and CDR2 FNYEAQ. The CDR3 runs to 15 residues. CDR3 region: CASSQQLALLDEQFF. For the CDR3, the DNA is TGTGCCAGCAGCCAACAACTAGCCCTGTTAGATGAGCAGTTCTTC.

This clonotype was observed a few times. This rearrangement joins TRBV12-3 or TRBV12-4 to TRBJ1-1, with D perhaps TRBD1 (5 bases). V lost 8 bases to trimming and J lost 4 bases, with 17 bases between them. The CDR3 has 14 amino acids. The CDR3 DNA follows: TGTGCCAGCGAAACGGCAGGGACGGGCACTGAAGCTTTCTTT. Translation: CASETAGTGTEAFF.

Only a few counts were recorded for this clonotype. The chain couples TRBV6-2 or TRBV6-3 to TRBJ2-1; possibly TRBD2 for D (5 bases). Trimming cost V 10 bases and J 3 bases, with 10 bases left between them. The germline V gene encodes CDR1 MNHEY and CDR2 SVGEGT. The CDR3 has 12 amino acids. CDR3 sequence: CAIRGHYNEQFF. CDR3 in DNA: TGTGCCATCCGGGGTCACTACAATGAGCAGTTCTTC.

This clonotype has more than one count but fewer than ten. The chain carries TRBV20-1 and TRBJ2-7; 7 bases fit TRBD2. The germline V gene encodes CDR1 DFQATT and CDR2 SNEGSKA (reference sequence). J was trimmed by 5 bases and V by 5 bases; bases with no gene match: 12. The CDR3 covers 14 residues. Here the CDR3 reads CSAVNWEGIHEQYF. CDR3 sequence (DNA): TGCAGTGCTGTCAACTGGGAGGGTATCCACGAGCAGTACTTC.

The chain links TRBV19 to TRBJ2-1; no firm D call. Trimming pared 2 bases from V and 5 bases from J, leaving 7 bases between. Germline lookup yields CDR1 LNHDA and CDR2 SQIVND (reference sequence). The CDR3 runs 13 residues. CDR3 in amino acids: CASSIMGNNEQFF. In DNA, the CDR3 is TGTGCCAGTAGTATAATGGGGAACAATGAGCAGTTCTTC.

The chain recombines TRBV4-1 with TRBJ2-7; D may match TRBD1 or TRBD2 (5 bases each). Germline V lookup: CDR1 MGHRA, CDR2 YSYEKL. CDR3 length: 15 amino acids. Trimming cost V 1 base and J 2 bases, with 12 bases left between them. The CDR3 region has the DNA TGCGCCAGCAGCCAAGGGTTTCAGGGACCCTACGAGCAGTACTTC. It is translated as CASSQGFQGPYEQYF.

Ten or more counts support this clonotype. This chain joins TRBV6-2 or TRBV6-3 and TRBJ2-1; D is possibly TRBD1 (6 bases). CDR1 MNHEY and CDR2 SVGEGT come from the germline V gene. The CDR3 length is 14 residues. V was cut by 5 bases and J by 7 bases, with 15 bases left in between. CDR3 in amino acids: CASSAGELLNEQFF. In DNA, the CDR3 is TGTGCCAGCAGTGCAGGGGAACTTCTTAATGAGCAGTTCTTC.

This clonotype has more than one count but fewer than ten. The chain joins TRBV4-2 to TRBJ2-3; D assignment may be TRBD1 or TRBD2 (5 bases each). Looked up from germline, CDR1 is LGHNA and CDR2 is YNFKEQ. CDR3 size: 15 residues. Between the trimmed V and J ends, which lost 2 bases and 1 base, there was a span of 10 bases. The CDR3 loop reads CASSQPGLRTDTQYF. The CDR3 coding sequence is TGTGCCAGCAGCCAACCGGGGCTGCGCACAGATACGCAGTATTTT.

The chain uses TRBV2 and TRBJ2-3; 9 bases are shared with TRBD1. V lost 6 bases and J lost 1; bases outside the gene matches: 5. The CDR3 covers 15 residues. Per the germline V gene, CDR1 is SNHLY and CDR2 is FYNNEI. Here the CDR3 DNA reads TGTGCCAGCAGGCGACAGGGGGTTGGCACAGATACGCAGTATTTT. Translation: CASRRQGVGTDTQYF.

The chain links TRBV6-2 or TRBV6-3 to TRBJ2-7; D is unresolved. V lost 4 bases and J lost 4, with 17 bases in between. The CDR3 is made up of 15 amino acids. Per the germline V gene, CDR1 is MNHEY and CDR2 is SVGEGT. CDR3 in amino acids: CASSSFSQVWYEQYF. In DNA, the CDR3 is TGTGCCAGCAGTTCGTTCTCTCAGGTATGGTACGAGCAGTACTTC.

The V and J genes are TRBV7-3 and TRBJ2-5; 7 bases are a match to TRBD2. Per germline, CDR1 SGHTA and CDR2 FQGTGA. The CDR3 spans 13 residues. After removal of 6 bases from V and 2 bases from J, the junction contained 3 bases not matched to a gene. CDR3 sequence: CASSFSGQETQYF. The CDR3 DNA reads TGTGCCAGCAGTTTTAGCGGGCAAGAGACCCAGTACTTC.

The chain employs TRBV6-2 or TRBV6-3 and TRBJ2-3; D is perhaps TRBD1 (6 bases). Trimming removed 2 bases from V and 4 bases from J, with 13 bases in between. This CDR3 is built from 15 residues. In germline, CDR1 is MNHEY, CDR2 SVGEGT. CDR3 DNA sequence: TGTGCCAGCAGTTACGGACAGATACCTGCAGATACGCAGTATTTT. It is translated as CASSYGQIPADTQYF.

This clonotype was counted at least ten times. V gene TRBV28 combines with J gene TRBJ2-7, with D possibly matching TRBD1 (6 bases). Germline CDR1 reads MDHEN; CDR2 reads SYDVKM. Between the trimmed V and J ends, which lost 7 bases and 0 bases, there was a span of 13 bases. The CDR3 runs 14 residues. CDR3 residues: CASKQGSPSYEQYF. CDR3 in DNA: TGTGCCAGCAAACAGGGCTCCCCCTCCTACGAGCAGTACTTC.

The chain joins TRBV18 to TRBJ2-7; D may be TRBD1 (7 bases). This CDR3 is 16 amino acids long. CDR1 and CDR2 (germline): KGHSH, LQKENI. V was pared by 2 bases and J by 7 bases, with 21 bases between. This CDR3 reads CASSPSRGTALGEQYF. The CDR3 DNA sequence: TGTGCCAGCTCACCATCTCGGGGGACAGCCCTAGGGGAGCAGTACTTC.

There are a few counts of this clonotype. The V gene is TRBV4-2, the J gene TRBJ1-2, with unresolved D. From germline, CDR1 is LGHNA and CDR2 YNFKEQ. The CDR3 spans 15 residues. The germline V and J ends were trimmed by 0 bases and 2 bases, with 10 bases remaining between them. CDR3 in amino acids: CASSQDEEGNYGYTF. CDR3 nucleotide sequence: TGTGCCAGCAGCCAAGATGAAGAGGGAAACTATGGCTACACCTTC.

A few counts support this clonotype. The rearrangement joins TRBV20-1 to TRBJ1-5, with a tentative D call TRBD1 (5 bases). The CDR3 consists of 16 residues. Germline CDR1 DFQATT, CDR2 SNEGSKA (reference sequence). The germline V and J ends were trimmed by 6 bases and 2 bases, with 20 bases remaining between them. CDR3 loop: CSAPIGEGRGNQPQHF. CDR3 DNA: TGCAGTGCACCTATCGGGGAGGGACGCGGCAATCAGCCCCAGCATTTT.

This clonotype was seen more than once but under ten times. This chain uses TRBV15 with TRBJ2-5; tentative D call: TRBD1 (5 bases). Trimming took 2 bases from V and 5 from J, leaving 15 bases between them. There are 15 residues in the CDR3. The germline V gene has CDR1 LNHNV and CDR2 YYDKDF (reference sequence). The CDR3: CATSRSEGVWETQYF. The CDR3 DNA reads TGTGCCACCAGCAGATCTGAAGGGGTTTGGGAGACCCAGTACTTC.

This clonotype turned up a few times. The genes are TRBV27 and TRBJ1-2; a possible D gene is TRBD1 (5 bases). V gave up 4 bases and J gave up 1 base, with 16 bases separating them. The CDR3 consists of 16 residues. Germline V gene data show CDR1 as MNHEY and CDR2 as SMNVEV (reference sequence). Here the CDR3 DNA reads TGTGCCAGCAGTTGGACGGGGCAGGGACTTAACTATGGCTACACCTTC. It translates to CASSWTGQGLNYGYTF.

This clonotype was recorded a few times. The rearrangement joins TRBV2 to TRBJ1-5; 9 bases fit TRBD1. This CDR3 spans 14 amino acids. Trimming at V came to 8 bases and at J to 5 bases, leaving 7 bases not matched to a gene. The germline V gene has CDR1 SNHLY and CDR2 FYNNEI. The CDR3 sequence is CASAPGQGDQPQHF. For the CDR3, the DNA is TGTGCCAGCGCCCCGGGACAGGGTGATCAGCCCCAGCATTTT.